These T cell receptor beta chains were read from a single sample in a study of early T cells in non-severe SARS-CoV-2 infection. TCRdb passed the 5' RACE reads through MiXCR, listing each CDR3 protein once. The sample records tens of thousands of distinct CDR3 sequences, 6.6% being singletons. This specimen was whole blood, taken at baseline. These TCRs come from an adult who was a healthcare worker with PCR-confirmed SARS-CoV-2 infection or an uninfected control (not recorded which). The conserved cysteine and the conserved F or W are not part of the CDR3 here.

>TRBV4-2|TRBJ2-7
ASSPRGRGAYEQY
>TRBV30|TRBJ2-3
AWSLFPGSTDTQY
>TRBV21-1|TRBJ1-5
ASSKEFGPPSNQPQH
>TRBV7-2|TRBJ2-5
ASSPRIGPQETQY
>TRBV4-2|TRBJ1-1
ASSQEPRAEAF
>TRBV5-1|TRBJ1-1
ANSLLRGGTRAF
>TRBV4-3|TRBJ1-2
ASSQDFTSEHHT
>TRBV12-3/TRBV12-4|TRBJ2-3
ASSPVPTGTDTQY
>TRBV12-3/TRBV12-4|TRBJ1-2
ASSLQGTNYGYT
>TRBV4-2|TRBJ1-5
ASSQEISAHYSNQPQH
>TRBV27|TRBJ2-4
ASSSRNIQY
>TRBV11-2|TRBJ2-5
ASSLGQRGTQETQY
>TRBV6-6|TRBJ1-2
ASSLQGGIYGYT
>TRBV7-2|TRBJ2-1
ASSSRDGDNEQF
>TRBV12-3/TRBV12-4|TRBJ1-5
ASSDPASGSTKNQPQH
>TRBV4-2|TRBJ2-7
ASSGGGAAEQY